This T cell receptor beta chain derives from a study of CD8+CD57+ T cells in acquired aplastic anemia. Genomic DNA provided the template from which TCR beta VDJ and CDR3 profiles were obtained. TCRdb re-analysed the reads in MiXCR, keeping a single row per CDR3 protein. The repertoire holds fewer than 200,000 distinct CDR3 sequences, with around 40% as singletons. Trimming cost V 6 bases and J 7 bases; bases outside gene matches: 11. The germline V gene encodes CDR1 MNHNS and CDR2 SASEGT. The CDR3 loop spans 15 amino acids. The chain couples TRBV6-1 to TRBJ1-1, with 10 bases lining up with TRBD1. This sequence was found in a human donor in good health. The sequenced sample consisted of sorted CD4+, CD8+, or CD8+CD57+ T cells (not recorded which) from PBMCs. This chain's CDR3 is CASRKKGQGVFEAFF. DNA for the CDR3: TGTGCCAGCAGGAAAAAAGGACAGGGGGTCTTTGAAGCTTTCTTT.